One sample yielded the 5 T cell receptor beta chains listed below, sequenced in a study of shared clonotypes between healthy human individuals. Some clones are missing from TCRdb's copy, which holds only in-frame ones; the method was immunoSEQ multiplex PCR. The sample has 600,000 to 750,000 clones, 90% seen once. Sequenced material: memory CD8+ T cells from PBMCs. Subset in this sample: CD45RO+ cells pooled with CCR7-negative TemRA cells. These receptors were collected from a man aged 18 to 35 in good health. Some clones in this sample may be carry-over from other donors' samples.

Note on this clone: Additional DNA sequences in this sample encode the identical CDR3. This chain connects TRBV2 to TRBJ1-2; a weak D match, TRBD1 (6 bases). Looked up from germline, CDR1 is SNHLY and CDR2 is FYNNEI. Trimming pared 8 bases from V and 2 bases from J, leaving 12 bases between. The CDR3 runs to 13 residues. DNA for the CDR3: TGTGCCAGCTCGGACAGCCTCAACTATGGCTACACCTTC. Protein product: CASSDSLNYGYTF.

The J gene is TRBJ1-5, the V gene TRBV9, with D unresolved. This CDR3 comprises 15 residues. The germline CDR1 and CDR2 sequences are SGDLS and YYNGEE. Trimming left V 1 base short and J 3 bases short, with 11 bases between. DNA for the CDR3: TGTGCCAGCAGCGTATATTATGATCCCAATCAGCCCCAGCATTTT. Amino acid sequence: CASSVYYDPNQPQHF.

V and J are TRBV6-5 and TRBJ2-2; D is perhaps TRBD1 or TRBD2 (5 bases each). This CDR3 comprises 13 residues. CDR1 is MNHEY, CDR2 SVGAGI, per germline. V shed 8 bases and J shed 4 bases, with 11 bases lying between them. The CDR3, as DNA: TGTGCCAGCTGGGGGAGCGGCACCGGGGAGCTGTTTTTT. Translated, it gives CASWGSGTGELFF.

The V gene is TRBV4-1, the J gene TRBJ2-1; the match to TRBD2 covers 11 bases. From germline, CDR1 is MGHRA and CDR2 YSYEKL. With 5 bases clipped from V and 8 bases from J, the junction kept 11 bases outside the gene matches. The CDR3 consists of 16 residues. The CDR3 nucleotides read TGCGCCAGCAGCTTAAGGGAGGCTAGCGGGAGGTATGAGCAGTTCTTC. This encodes CASSLREASGRYEQFF.

This clone has a handful of counts. The V gene is TRBV2, the J gene TRBJ2-7, with D possibly being TRBD1 or TRBD2 (5 bases each). CDR3 length: 17 amino acids. CDR1 is SNHLY and CDR2 is FYNNEI in the germline V gene. Trimming took 3 bases from V and 5 from J, leaving 23 bases between them. CDR3 in DNA: TGTGCCAGCAGTGATGATAGCGCGAGGGCAGGGCCCCACGAGCAGTACTTC. Residues: CASSDDSARAGPHEQYF.